The next 2 T cell receptor beta chains were all read from a single sample in a study of cytomegalovirus exposure and HLA in healthy donors. The method was immunoSEQ multiplex PCR; TCRdb's version includes in-frame clones alone and lacks a portion of them. The repertoire holds more than 100,000 clones, with roughly 86% as singletons. The sequencing input was PBMCs. These receptors were collected from a man aged 25 to 40 in good health and CMV-seronegative.

This sequence joins TRBV29-1 and TRBJ2-5; TRBD1 matches at 10 bases. Germline V gene data show CDR1 as SQVTM and CDR2 as ANQGSEA. This CDR3 contains 13 residues. V dropped 7 bases and J dropped 2; count of bases not matched to a gene: 4. The chain's CDR3 is CSAQDRGQETQYF. The CDR3 DNA sequence: TGCAGCGCCCAGGACAGGGGGCAAGAGACCCAGTACTTC.

V gene TRBV11-2 combines with J gene TRBJ1-2, with D maybe TRBD1 (6 bases). Looked up from germline, CDR1 is SGHAT and CDR2 is FQNNGV. V was pared by 1 base and J by 3 bases, with 12 bases between. The CDR3 is 15 residues long. CDR3 bases: TGTGCCAGCAGCTTAGGGACAGCGGATTACTATGGCTACACCTTC. Translation: CASSLGTADYYGYTF.